This TCR beta chain was captured by sequencing in a study of blood T cell repertoires in COVID-19. Study summary: The United States, Italy and Spain supplied acute and convalescent COVID-19 samples. Sources were T cells, B-cell-depleted T cells, or PBMCs; the material itself was cDNA or gDNA.

This CDR3 contains 18 residues. Trimming at V came to 4 bases and at J to 4 bases, leaving 12 bases not matched to a gene. CDR1 is SGHRS, CDR2 YFSETQ, per germline. In the original analysis: Researchers report that nucleated cell counts were estimated from reference gene primer amplification. The table came from immunoSEQ multiplex PCR; TCRdb's copy has only in-frame clones and leaves some out. V, J and clone size reflect that table, while D and trimming were determined from the DNA. The sample holds around 100,000 clones; around 87% are singletons and the top ten take over 2.5%. Sequencing was done on a sample of peripheral blood. The genes are TRBV5-1 and TRBJ1-5; 12 bases line up with TRBD1. The receptor comes from a man in his forties or fifties with active or convalescent COVID-19. Written as DNA, the CDR3 is TGCGCCAGCAGCGACCTTCGGGACAGGGGGCTGGGGAATCAGCCCCAGCATTTT. Translated: CASSDLRDRGLGNQPQHF.